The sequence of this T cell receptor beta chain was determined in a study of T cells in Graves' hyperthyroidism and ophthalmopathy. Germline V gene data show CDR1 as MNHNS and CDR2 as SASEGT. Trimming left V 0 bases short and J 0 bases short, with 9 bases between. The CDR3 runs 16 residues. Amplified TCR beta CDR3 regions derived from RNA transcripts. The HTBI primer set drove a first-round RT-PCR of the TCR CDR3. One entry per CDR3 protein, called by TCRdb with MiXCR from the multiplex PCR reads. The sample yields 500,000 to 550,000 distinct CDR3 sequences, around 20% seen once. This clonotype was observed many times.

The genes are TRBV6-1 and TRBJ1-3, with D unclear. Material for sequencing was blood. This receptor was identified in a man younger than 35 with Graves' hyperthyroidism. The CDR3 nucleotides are TGTGCCAGCAGTGAAGCAGCCCGTCGCTCTGGAAACACCATATATTTT. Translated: CASSEAARRSGNTIYF.